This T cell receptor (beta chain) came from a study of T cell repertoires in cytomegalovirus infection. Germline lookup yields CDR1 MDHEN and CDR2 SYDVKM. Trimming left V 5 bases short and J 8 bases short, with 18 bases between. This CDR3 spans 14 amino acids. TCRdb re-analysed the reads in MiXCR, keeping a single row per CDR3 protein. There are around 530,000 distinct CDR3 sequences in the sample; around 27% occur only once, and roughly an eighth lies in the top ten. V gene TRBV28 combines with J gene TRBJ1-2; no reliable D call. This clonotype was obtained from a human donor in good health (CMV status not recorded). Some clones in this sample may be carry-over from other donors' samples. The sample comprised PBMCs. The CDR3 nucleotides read TGTGCCAGCAGTGCCCCTGTGGACCGCCGGGGCTACACCTTC. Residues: CASSAPVDRRGYTF.